The rows below give T cell receptor beta chains drawn from one sample of a study of shared clonotypes between healthy human individuals. Generated by immunoSEQ multiplex PCR, the TCRdb table keeps only in-frame clones and is missing some. The sample holds approximately 810,000 clones; 90% to 95% are singletons and the top ten take more than 20%. Sequencing used naive CD8+ T cells sorted from blood. The origin of the receptors is a man aged 30-40 years in good health. Each CDR3 is given with its conserved first and last residue. The order of the fields is V gene, J gene, CDR3 protein.

TRBV5-6,TRBJ1-2,CASSSTDNYGYTF
TRBV6-5,TRBJ2-7,CASGRQVEQYF
TRBV2,TRBJ2-7,CASSEDREEATYEQYF
TRBV6-5,TRBJ2-3,CASSPGTDTQYF
TRBV10-3,TRBJ2-7,CNTRGRGDYEQYF
TRBV14,TRBJ2-3,CASSYRQVWTDTQYF
TRBV27,TRBJ1-5,CASSLQGSNQPQHF
TRBV12-5,TRBJ2-7,CASALYYEQYF
TRBV29-1,TRBJ2-1,CSVEDQGRGHHNEQFF
TRBV7-9,TRBJ1-5,CASSSGGEMEPQHF
TRBV7-6,TRBJ2-7,CASSSKVPPLGEQYF
TRBV23-1,TRBJ2-5,CASSQRQGRETQYF